This is a list of T cell receptor beta chains from one sample in a study of cytomegalovirus exposure and HLA in healthy donors. Clones were sequenced by immunoSEQ multiplex PCR, and TCRdb holds only the in-frame ones, with some missing. The sample contains under 150,000 clones, around 73% of which appear only once. Sample: PBMCs. These TCRs come from a human donor in good health. The CDR3 runs from the conserved cysteine through the conserved F or W. Not every row has a clone size; where given, it reads once, few, many or a size class.

V: TRBV10-1
J: TRBJ1-3
size: .
CDR3: CASRTWGTDGNTIYF

V: TRBV11-3
J: TRBJ2-1
size: once
CDR3: CASSTRRGLAGRNEQFF

V: TRBV9
J: TRBJ2-7
size: .
CDR3: CASSVGISGYEQYF

V: TRBV4-3
J: TRBJ1-5
size: .
CDR3: CASSQFVGGGNQPQHF

V: TRBV27
J: TRBJ1-1
size: .
CDR3: CASTRVGNTEAFF

V: TRBV7-9
J: TRBJ2-3
size: .
CDR3: CASSHQLGGNSDTQYF

V: TRBV9
J: TRBJ2-2
size: .
CDR3: CASSVEQRGGGGELFF

V: TRBV5-4
J: TRBJ1-5
size: .
CDR3: CASSIGRNQPQHF

V: TRBV30
J: TRBJ2-1
size: .
CDR3: CAWSLPKGMRLFF

V: TRBV7-3
J: TRBJ2-3
size: .
CDR3: CASSPQGSVYRGDTQYF

V: TRBV4-2
J: TRBJ2-5
size: many
CDR3: CASSQGGPQETQYF

V: TRBV28
J: TRBJ2-7
size: .
CDR3: CASSLPDRGRYEQYF

V: TRBV5-1
J: TRBJ1-6
size: few
CDR3: CASSLDRSVDNSPLHF

V: TRBV6-5
J: TRBJ1-2
size: .
CDR3: CASSYTDNYGYTF

V: TRBV5-4
J: TRBJ1-1
size: .
CDR3: CASSQDRRTEAFF

V: TRBV7-2
J: TRBJ1-1
size: .
CDR3: CASSTNRGGTEAFF